One sample yielded the 25 T cell receptor beta chains listed below, sequenced in a study of Ad26.COV2.S vaccination and SARS-CoV-2 variants. Profiling relied on immunoSEQ multiplex PCR, and the TCRdb table lists in-frame clones only, not all of them. The sample has roughly 700,000 clones, approximately 88% seen once. The treatment here: roughly 20 received Ad26.COV2.S at low or high dose, single or two shots; roughly five received placebo; per-sample allocation not given. Vaccine and placebo recipients were sampled on day 63 after the first injection. Material: peripheral blood, obtained in a trial of Ad26.COV2.S vaccine versus placebo. These receptors were taken from a person between 18 and 59 years old who received the Ad26.COV2.S COVID-19 vaccine or a placebo.

The V and J genes are TRBV24-1 and TRBJ2-1; D unclear. Germline loops: CDR1 KGHDR, CDR2 SFDVKD. Trimming removed 4 bases at V and 9 bases at J, with 9 bases between. The CDR3 contains 12 residues. CDR3 residues: CATSDGRGEQFF. CDR3 nucleotides: TGTGCCACCAGTGACGGGCGCGGTGAGCAGTTCTTC.

The chain combines TRBV4-1 with TRBJ2-1, with D perhaps given as TRBD1 or TRBD2 (6 bases each). This CDR3 is 16 amino acids long. Germline CDR1 and CDR2: MGHRA and YSYEKL. V lost 1 base and J lost 2, with 12 bases in between. In nucleotides, the CDR3 is TGCGCCAGCAGCCAAGGCGGGGACAATACCTACAATGAGCAGTTCTTC. Translating gives CASSQGGDNTYNEQFF.

The rearrangement links TRBV19 to TRBJ2-7; 7 bases align to TRBD2. CDR3 length: 15 amino acids. V was clipped by 5 bases and J by 2 bases; unmatched bases: 9. Germline assignment: CDR1 LNHDA and CDR2 SQIVND (reference sequence). The DNA of the CDR3 is TGTGCCAGTAGTCCCCGGGCTAGCGGAACCTACGAGCAGTACTTC. Its translation is CASSPRASGTYEQYF.

The chain is built from TRBV7-9 and TRBJ2-5, with 10 bases matching TRBD1. The CDR3 has 15 residues. Germline V CDR1 and CDR2: SEHNR, FQNEAQ (reference sequence). V shed 1 base and J 4 bases; nucleotides not matched to a gene: 3. The CDR3 here is CASSLGDRGRETQYF. As DNA, the CDR3 is TGTGCCAGCAGCTTAGGAGACAGGGGGCGAGAGACCCAGTACTTC.

The J gene is TRBJ2-7, the V gene TRBV5-1, with D possibly called TRBD1 or TRBD2 (5 bases each). The V gene lost 0 bases and the J gene lost 2 bases, with 24 bases spanning the gap. CDR1 is SGHRS, CDR2 YFSETQ, per germline. This CDR3 spans 19 amino acids. For the CDR3, the DNA is TGCGCCAGCAGCTTGGCCTCCCTTAGGGACGGCTATTCGGCCTACGAGCAGTACTTC. Translating it yields CASSLASLRDGYSAYEQYF. The variable domain in full, with the rest retrieved from reference TRBV5-1 and TRBJ2-7, is KAGVTQTPRYLIKTRGQQVTLSCSPISGHRSVSWYQQTPGQGLQFLFEYFSETQRNKGNFPGRFSGRQFSNSRSEMNVSTLELGDSALYLCASSLASLRDGYSAYEQYFGPGTRLTVT.

The chain links TRBV5-8 to TRBJ2-7, with 9 positions matching TRBD2. This CDR3 comprises 14 residues. V trimming: 1 base; J trimming: 3 bases; junction bases outside the gene matches: 2. The V gene's germline CDR1 is SGHTS and CDR2 YDEGEE. The CDR3 sequence is CASSLLAGRYEQYF. DNA for the CDR3: TGTGCCAGCAGCTTGCTAGCGGGACGCTACGAGCAGTACTTC.

This rearrangement joins TRBV11-2 to TRBJ1-1, with a possible D match to TRBD1 (6 bases). CDR1 SGHAT and CDR2 FQNNGV come from the germline V gene. V lost 3 bases and J 11 bases, leaving 16 bases between the germline ends. CDR3 size: 13 residues. CDR3 sequence reads: CASSFAQGGWAFF. The CDR3 bases are TGTGCCAGCAGCTTCGCGCAAGGGGGATGGGCTTTCTTT.

This clone was seen just once. The gene calls are TRBV30 and TRBJ2-7; the match to TRBD1 covers 10 bases. V shed 5 bases, J shed 0 bases, and the junction held 10 bases outside the gene matches. CDR1 GTSNPN and CDR2 SVGIG come from the germline V gene (reference sequence). This CDR3 comprises 16 residues. CDR3 protein: CAWEHGWDRGSYEQYF. The DNA of the CDR3 is TGTGCCTGGGAACATGGATGGGACAGGGGCTCCTACGAGCAGTACTTC.

V is TRBV5-1 and J is TRBJ2-2; 14 bases are a match to TRBD2. CDR1 is SGHRS and CDR2 is YFSETQ in the germline V gene. Trimming took 0 bases from V and 1 from J; bases not matched to a gene: 2. CDR3 length: 18 amino acids. The CDR3 sequence: CASSLGTSGRLNTGELFF. Written as DNA, the CDR3 is TGCGCCAGCAGCTTGGGGACTAGCGGGAGGTTGAACACCGGGGAGCTGTTTTTT.

This chain joins TRBV27 and TRBJ2-1; TRBD1 aligns across 7 bases. This CDR3 is built from 15 residues. V dropped 6 bases and J dropped 0; count of bases not matched to a gene: 5. Looked up from germline, CDR1 is MNHEY and CDR2 is SMNVEV (reference sequence). CDR3 in DNA: TGTGCCAGCAGCAGACAGGGACCCTCCTACAATGAGCAGTTCTTC. It yields the protein CASSRQGPSYNEQFF.

The chain employs TRBV6-2 or TRBV6-3 and TRBJ2-7; D perhaps matches TRBD1 (7 bases). V was pared by 5 bases and J by 3 bases, with 17 bases between. The CDR3 has 15 amino acids. CDR1 and CDR2 from the germline V gene are MNHEY and SVGEGT. CDR3 DNA: TGTGCCAGCAGTGATAGACAGGGACTTTACTACGAGCAGTACTTC. The encoded protein is CASSDRQGLYYEQYF.

This chain uses TRBV4-3 with TRBJ1-4; no clear D. Germline V gene sequence: CDR1 LGHNA, CDR2 YSLEER. This CDR3 region has 12 residues. Trimming took 0 bases from V and 10 from J, leaving 6 bases between them. In DNA, the CDR3 is TGCGCCAGCAGCCAAGAGGGAGGAAAACTGTTTTTT. This translates into CASSQEGGKLFF.

The V and J genes are TRBV30 and TRBJ1-5; D remains ambiguous. The CDR3 is made up of 12 amino acids. CDR1 GTSNPN and CDR2 SVGIG come from the germline V gene (reference sequence). Trimming removed 4 bases from V and 6 bases from J, with 10 bases in between. CDR3 in DNA: TGTGCCTGGAATCGTATCGGTCAGCCCCAGCATTTT. Translation: CAWNRIGQPQHF. The full variable domain, in which reference TRBV30 and TRBJ1-5 provide the parts outside the CDR3, is SQTIHQWPATLVQPVGSPLSLECTVEGTSNPNLYWYRQAAGRGLQLLFYSVGIGQISSEVPQNLSASRPQDRQFILSSKKLLLSDSGFYLCAWNRIGQPQHFGDGTRLSIL.

This chain links TRBV18 with TRBJ2-7; TRBD1 aligns across 8 bases. Looked up from germline, CDR1 is KGHSH and CDR2 is LQKENI. With V trimmed by 3 bases and J by 5 bases, 6 bases remained unmatched. There are 14 residues in the CDR3. CDR3 sequence reads: CASSPGQGGDEQYF. As DNA, the CDR3 is TGTGCCAGCTCACCCGGACAGGGTGGCGACGAGCAGTACTTC.

The CDR3 loop is CAISESTGGSGKNIQYF. The DNA for the CDR3 is TGTGCCATCAGTGAGTCGACCGGGGGGTCTGGCAAAAACATTCAGTACTTC. The V gene is TRBV10-3, the J gene TRBJ2-4, with TRBD2 matching over 7 bases. This CDR3 contains 17 residues. Germline V gene lookup returns CDR1 ENHRY and CDR2 SYGVKD. The ends lost 0 bases at V and 3 bases at J; junction bases unmatched: 8.

This clone was observed a single time. J is TRBJ2-3 and V is TRBV12-5; D not resolved. V shed 3 bases and J shed 4 bases, with 5 bases lying between them. CDR3 length: 12 amino acids. The germline CDR1 and CDR2 sequences are LGHNT and FRNRAP. CDR3 region: CASGFRSDTQYF. Written as DNA, the CDR3 is TGTGCTAGTGGTTTCCGGTCAGATACGCAGTATTTT. Full variable domain (missing parts from reference TRBV12-5 and TRBJ2-3): DARVTQTPRHKVTEMGQEVTMRCQPILGHNTVFWYRQTMMQGLELLAYFRNRAPLDDSGMPKDRFSAEMPDATLATLKIQPSEPRDSAVYFCASGFRSDTQYFGPGTRLTVL.

The chain is built from TRBV7-8 and TRBJ2-5; weak D call: TRBD1 (6 bases). Germline V gene sequence: CDR1 SGHVS, CDR2 FQNEAQ. The CDR3 runs to 17 residues. Deletions cut 0 bases from V and 1 base from J, with 15 bases between. The CDR3 DNA reads as TGTGCCAGCAGCTTAGCCTCTCCGGGACATTTCCAAGAGACCCAGTACTTC. Translated: CASSLASPGHFQETQYF.

The rearrangement joins TRBV5-1 to TRBJ2-1, with D unclear. Germline CDR1 is SGHRS and CDR2 is YFSETQ. The CDR3 sequence is 15 residues long. V was clipped by 0 bases and J by 0 bases, with 7 bases between them. The CDR3: CASSLEQISYNEQFF. CDR3 DNA: TGCGCCAGCAGCTTGGAACAGATCTCCTACAATGAGCAGTTCTTC.

The V gene is TRBV19, the J gene TRBJ2-7; 7 bases match TRBD2. This CDR3 has 14 residues. The V segment lost 6 bases and the J segment 2 bases; nucleotides outside the gene matches: 7. From germline, CDR1 is LNHDA and CDR2 SQIVND (reference sequence). Here the CDR3 DNA reads TGTGCCAGTAGGTCCGGGACTAAACCCTACGAGCAGTACTTC. Protein: CASRSGTKPYEQYF.

CDR3 loop: CASSLNPGGYNEQFF. CDR3 nucleotides: TGTGCCAGCAGTTTAAATCCAGGGGGTTACAATGAGCAGTTCTTC. This chain links TRBV27 with TRBJ2-1; TRBD1 matches 7 bases. The CDR3 has 15 amino acids. CDR1 is MNHEY, CDR2 SMNVEV, per germline (reference sequence). After removal of 2 bases from V and 4 bases from J, the junction contained 5 bases not matched to a gene.

The rearrangement joins TRBV6-5 to TRBJ1-1, with D maybe TRBD1 (5 bases). This CDR3 contains 13 residues. The germline V gene encodes CDR1 MNHEY and CDR2 SVGAGI. The ends were cut back, 7 bases at V and 1 base at J, with 10 bases in the middle. CDR3 in amino acids: CASTLTANTEAFF. CDR3 sequence (DNA): TGTGCCAGCACTTTGACAGCGAACACTGAAGCTTTCTTT.

The chain employs TRBV7-9 and TRBJ2-5; D perhaps matches TRBD1 (6 bases). Germline-derived CDR1 and CDR2 are SEHNR and FQNEAQ (reference sequence). The V and J ends lost 5 bases and 2 bases respectively, with 15 bases between them. This CDR3 has 15 residues. The CDR3 reads CASSPVQGRQETQYF. CDR3 DNA sequence: TGTGCCAGCAGCCCCGTACAGGGTCGTCAAGAGACCCAGTACTTC.

V usage is TRBV6-5 and J usage is TRBJ1-1; a weak D match, TRBD1 (6 bases). This CDR3 spans 14 amino acids. CDR1 and CDR2 (germline): MNHEY, SVGAGI. Trimming took off 4 bases at V and 5 bases at J, with 14 bases between the two ends. CDR3 sequence: CASSSRQALTEAFF. CDR3 DNA: TGTGCCAGCAGTTCCCGACAGGCTCTTACTGAAGCTTTCTTT.

J is TRBJ1-2 and V is TRBV9; unclear D gene. The CDR3 consists of 15 residues. V was cut by 4 bases and J by 2 bases, with 15 bases left in between. Germline values: CDR1 SGDLS, CDR2 YYNGEE. The CDR3 bases are TGTGCCAGCAGCCCAATCCCGTCCTCCAACTATGGCTACACCTTC. This gives the protein CASSPIPSSNYGYTF.

Note on this clone: The same CDR3 arises from other DNA sequences in this sample as well. The chain has TRBV6-5 and TRBJ2-5; no definite D call. Between the trimmed V and J ends, which lost 0 bases and 5 bases, there was a span of 10 bases. CDR1 is MNHEY and CDR2 is SVGAGI in the germline V gene. There are 14 residues in the CDR3. This CDR3 is CASSYSSGQETQYF. CDR3 DNA: TGTGCCAGCAGTTACTCTTCAGGCCAGGAGACCCAGTACTTC.